The rows below give T cell receptor beta chains drawn from one sample of a study of shared clonotypes between healthy human individuals. Libraries were prepared by immunoSEQ multiplex PCR; TCRdb keeps only in-frame clonotypes and omits some of them. Among roughly 2 million clones listed, approximately 95% were seen once. Sequenced material: naive CD4+ T cells sorted from blood. The receptors were sampled from a man between 18 and 29 years old in good health. Both conserved end residues are part of each CDR3. A D gene is named only where the DNA matches it firmly. Not all rows give a size; the values are once, few, many and, for expanded clones, a class.

d_call,clone_size,j_call,v_call,cdr3_aa,cdr3_nt
-,-,TRBJ1-2,TRBV19,CASSIGGIRVGYTF,TGTGCCAGTAGTATAGGTGGAATCCGCGTTGGCTACACCTTC
TRBD1,-,TRBJ2-2,TRBV10-3,CAISDWGTGGSNTGELFF,TGTGCCATCAGTGATTGGGGGACAGGGGGATCGAACACCGGGGAGCTGTTTTTT
-,-,TRBJ2-2,TRBV9,CASSADRLTGELFF,TGTGCCAGCAGCGCGGACAGACTAACCGGGGAGCTGTTTTTT
TRBD2,once,TRBJ2-7,TRBV9,CASSVTSGSYYEQYF,TGTGCCAGCAGCGTGACTAGCGGAAGCTACTACGAGCAGTACTTC
-,-,TRBJ2-7,TRBV5-1,CASSLGAWTDYEQYF,TGCGCCAGCAGCTTGGGGGCTTGGACAGACTACGAGCAGTACTTC
-,-,TRBJ1-1,TRBV11-2,CASSLNLVGMNTEAFF,TGTGCCAGCAGCTTAAACCTTGTCGGTATGAACACTGAAGCTTTCTTT
-,-,TRBJ2-7,TRBV5-1,CASSLGPGSLSYEQYF,TGCGCCAGCAGCTTGGGCCCAGGGTCCCTCTCCTACGAGCAGTACTTC
TRBD1,-,TRBJ1-1,TRBV27,CASQDRGTEAFF,TGTGCCAGCCAGGACAGGGGCACTGAAGCTTTCTTT
TRBD2,-,TRBJ2-1,TRBV10-3,CAIGASGVSYNEQFF,TGTGCCATCGGGGCTAGCGGGGTCTCCTACAATGAGCAGTTCTTC
-,-,TRBJ2-7,TRBV7-6,CASSRTESYEQYF,TGTGCCAGCAGCCGGACAGAATCCTACGAGCAGTACTTC
TRBD2,-,TRBJ2-5,TRBV5-5,CASSLDSSGKETQYF,TGTGCCAGCAGCTTGGATTCTAGCGGGAAAGAGACCCAGTACTTC
-,-,TRBJ2-5,TRBV7-2,CASSSQGSQETQYF,TGTGCCAGCAGCTCCCAAGGCAGCCAAGAGACCCAGTACTTC
TRBD1,-,TRBJ1-5,TRBV30,CAWGTGPNQPQHF,TGTGCCTGGGGGACAGGGCCCAATCAGCCCCAGCATTTT
-,-,TRBJ1-2,TRBV25-1,CASSELTGEVYGYTF,TGTGCCAGCAGTGAATTAACAGGCGAAGTCTATGGCTACACCTTC
-,-,TRBJ2-7,TRBV6-1,CASSEAGPTYEQYF,TGTGCCAGCAGTGAAGCTGGGCCGACCTACGAGCAGTACTTC
TRBD1,-,TRBJ2-7,TRBV10-3,CAIQPGQGYEQYF,TGTGCCATTCAACCGGGACAGGGGTACGAGCAGTACTTC
-,once,TRBJ2-3,TRBV9,CASSADVITDTQYF,TGTGCCAGCAGCGCCGATGTAATCACAGATACGCAGTATTTT
TRBD1,-,TRBJ1-1,TRBV5-1,CASSPLTGFPEAFF,TGCGCCAGCAGCCCCCTGACAGGGTTCCCTGAAGCTTTCTTT
-,-,TRBJ1-2,TRBV29-1,CSVVEGSGYTF,TGCAGCGTTGTTGAAGGGTCCGGCTACACCTTC
-,-,TRBJ1-5,TRBV2,CASSEAAEYQPQHF,TGTGCCAGCAGTGAAGCGGCAGAATATCAGCCCCAGCATTTT
-,-,TRBJ1-2,TRBV11-2,CASSLTGLDNYGYTF,TGTGCCAGCAGCTTAACAGGGCTGGATAACTATGGCTACACCTTC
-,-,TRBJ2-1,TRBV9,CASSRQGHNEQFF,TGTGCCAGCAGTCGACAAGGACACAATGAGCAGTTCTTC
-,-,TRBJ2-5,TRBV29-1,CSVDSAALQETQYF,TGCAGCGTTGATTCGGCAGCATTACAAGAGACCCAGTACTTC
-,-,TRBJ1-1,TRBV19,CASRTGGNTEAFF,TGTGCCAGTAGGACAGGAGGGAACACTGAAGCTTTCTTT
-,many,TRBJ1-2,TRBV6-6,CASSYSGVYGYTF,TGTGCCAGCAGTTACTCCGGGGTCTATGGCTACACCTTC
-,-,TRBJ1-4,TRBV7-2,CASSLSSGANEKLFF,TGTGCCAGCAGCTTATCTTCAGGGGCTAATGAAAAACTGTTTTTT
-,-,TRBJ1-1,TRBV27,CASSSRATGPNTEAFF,TGTGCCAGCAGTTCAAGGGCGACAGGACCGAACACTGAAGCTTTCTTT
-,-,TRBJ2-5,TRBV19,CASSIRRSWDQETQYF,TGTGCCAGTAGTATAAGGCGGAGTTGGGACCAAGAGACCCAGTACTTC
-,-,TRBJ1-1,TRBV19,CASSPGSGHTEAFF,TGTGCCAGTAGTCCAGGGAGCGGTCACACTGAAGCTTTCTTT
-,-,TRBJ2-7,TRBV7-2,CASSLRASSYEQYF,TGTGCCAGCAGCTTACGGGCCAGCTCCTACGAGCAGTACTTC
-,-,TRBJ1-6,TRBV11-2,CASSLGARGGSPLHF,TGTGCCAGCAGCTTAGGGGCCCGAGGTGGATCACCCCTCCACTTT
-,once,TRBJ2-3,TRBV6-1,CASRVQGGSTDTQYF,TGTGCCAGCAGAGTCCAGGGGGGGAGCACAGATACGCAGTATTTT